These 23 T cell receptor beta chains were all obtained from the same sample, sequenced in a study of low-dose radiotherapy and immunotherapy resistance in tumors. TRAV and TRBV primers primed cDNA for both TCRalpha and TCRbeta. TCR amplification ran 20 PCR cycles using constant-region and V-primer adapter primers. One entry per CDR3 protein results from TCRdb running MiXCR on the reads. The table records about 39,000 distinct CDR3 sequences, around 20% of them present only once. Time point reported: after trial treatment. The treatment was: LDRT plus nivolumab, ipilimumab, low-dose cyclophosphamide and aspirin (RACIN trial). Material: PBMCs, obtained after low-dose radiotherapy plus immunotherapy. Receptors were obtained from a female donor with ovarian cancer.

In its sample, this clonotype was seen many times. This sequence joins TRBV9 and TRBJ1-1, with D unclear. Trimming removed 0 bases at V and 5 bases at J, with 11 bases between. Germline loops: CDR1 SGDLS, CDR2 YYNGEE. The CDR3 runs 14 residues. The DNA for the CDR3 is TGTGCCAGCAGCGTAGGGGGTGGTGGGACTGAAGCTTTCTTT. Translating it yields CASSVGGGGTEAFF.

Many counts were recorded for this clonotype. The CDR3 DNA reads TGTGCCAGCAGTTACTCCCAGGTCAACTCTGGAAACACCATATATTTT. Translation: CASSYSQVNSGNTIYF. The chain uses TRBV6-2 or TRBV6-3 and TRBJ1-3; D is ambiguous. This CDR3 spans 16 amino acids. Germline assignment: CDR1 MNHEY and CDR2 SVGEGT. V shed 0 bases and J shed 0 bases, with 9 bases lying between them.

The rearrangement uses TRBV7-2 and TRBJ2-7; D unresolved. Germline CDR1 is SGHTA and CDR2 is FQGNSA. CDR3 size: 16 residues. V lost 7 bases and J lost 0, with 19 bases in between. CDR3 residues: CASTDRGTGSSYEQYF. CDR3 bases: TGTGCCAGCACCGATAGAGGTACGGGCAGCTCCTACGAGCAGTACTTC.

By sample share, this clonotype is medium-sized (0.01 to 0.1%). J is TRBJ1-2 and V is TRBV29-1; D gene uncertain. In germline, CDR1 is SQVTM, CDR2 ANQGSEA. V was shortened by 2 bases and J by 7 bases, with 14 bases between the two germline ends. The CDR3 covers 13 residues. The CDR3 DNA is TGCAGCGTTGAACCCAACGCAGCTAGTGGCTACACCTTC. It encodes CSVEPNAASGYTF.

This clonotype was detected many times. The rearrangement uses TRBV10-1 and TRBJ2-7, with D maybe TRBD2 (6 bases). Looked up from germline, CDR1 is WNHNN and CDR2 is SYGVQD (reference sequence). V shed 4 bases and J shed 1 base, with 8 bases lying between them. The length of the CDR3 is 13 residues. The CDR3 reads CASSGGTSYEQYF. In DNA form, the CDR3 reads TGCGCCAGCAGTGGCGGGACGTCCTACGAGCAGTACTTC.

This clonotype has a count of ten or more. The chain is built from TRBV30 and TRBJ1-1; D may be TRBD1 (5 bases). The CDR3 consists of 13 residues. CDR1 is GTSNPN and CDR2 is SVGIG in the germline V gene (reference sequence). V gave up 0 bases and J gave up 1 base, with 6 bases separating them. This CDR3 reads CAWSVQENTEAFF. In nucleotides, the CDR3 is TGTGCCTGGAGTGTACAGGAGAACACTGAAGCTTTCTTT.

This clonotype was seen a single time. It differs at one base from a far larger clone, so likely a read error. The genes are TRBV5-6 and TRBJ2-7, with D perhaps matching TRBD2 (5 bases). V was clipped by 4 bases and J by 7 bases, with 21 bases between them. The CDR3 spans 15 residues. Germline loops: CDR1 SGHDT, CDR2 YYEEEE. DNA for the CDR3: TGTGCCAGCAGCCCTCCGATACGGGGTTACAATGAGCAGTACTTC. Translating gives CASSPPIRGYNEQYF.

This clonotype was seen repeatedly, ten times or more. The chain uses TRBV5-1 and TRBJ2-1, with unresolved D. The germline CDR1 and CDR2 sequences are SGHRS and YFSETQ. The CDR3 has 15 amino acids. With 0 bases removed from V and 3 bases from J, the gap between germline ends came to 10 bases. CDR3 sequence reads: CASSLEGFDYNEQFF. The CDR3 bases are TGCGCCAGCAGCTTGGAAGGGTTCGACTACAATGAGCAGTTCTTC.

This clonotype was recorded many times. The CDR3 reads CSVARSAGTDTQYF. The CDR3 DNA is TGCAGCGTTGCGCGTTCGGCGGGCACAGATACGCAGTATTTT. The chain uses TRBV29-1 and TRBJ2-3; D ambiguous. This CDR3 has 14 amino acids. V was pared by 4 bases and J by 1 base, with 12 bases between. CDR1 and CDR2 from the germline V gene are SQVTM and ANQGSEA.

This clonotype was counted ten times or more. The chain combines TRBV6-5 with TRBJ2-7, with a weak D call TRBD2 (6 bases). V was shortened by 7 bases and J by 3 bases, with 10 bases between the two germline ends. The CDR3 runs to 12 residues. Germline assignment: CDR1 MNHEY and CDR2 SVGAGI. CDR3 DNA sequence: TGTGCCAGCATGGCGACTAGCTACGAGCAGTACTTC. Translated, it gives CASMATSYEQYF.

This clonotype has ten or more counts. The V and J genes are TRBV20-1 and TRBJ2-3; 7 nucleotides agree with TRBD1. Trimming took 1 base from V and 2 from J; bases not matched to a gene: 9. The germline CDR1 and CDR2 sequences are DFQATT and SNEGSKA (reference sequence). This CDR3 is 16 amino acids long. CDR3 sequence reads: CSARGATTGPTDTQYF. In DNA form, the CDR3 reads TGCAGTGCTAGAGGAGCCACGACAGGGCCCACAGATACGCAGTATTTT.

This clonotype was observed at least ten times. This chain uses TRBV29-1 with TRBJ1-5; weak D call: TRBD1 (5 bases). Germline assignment: CDR1 SQVTM and CDR2 ANQGSEA. The CDR3 is 14 residues long. Deletions cut 3 bases from V and 6 bases from J, with 15 bases between. The CDR3 DNA follows: TGCAGCGTTGACGTTCAGGGTGTAGGTCAGCCCCAGCATTTT. It translates to CSVDVQGVGQPQHF.

The gene calls are TRBV29-1 and TRBJ2-6; D possibly uses TRBD1 or TRBD2 (5 bases each). With 5 bases removed from V and 4 bases from J, the gap between germline ends came to 12 bases. Germline V gives CDR1 SQVTM, CDR2 ANQGSEA. This CDR3 spans 14 amino acids. As DNA, the CDR3 is TGCAGCGTTACCGGGGCGGCCGGGGCCAACGTCCTGACTTTC. Its protein product is CSVTGAAGANVLTF.

A note on this clonotype: A far larger clone is one base from this, pointing to a likely read error. The chain uses TRBV6-2 or TRBV6-3 and TRBJ2-7; TRBD1 matches at 8 bases. The CDR3 length is 15 residues. Germline V gene sequence: CDR1 MNHEY, CDR2 SVGEGT. V lost 4 bases, J lost 1 base, and 6 bases stayed unmatched. The DNA for the CDR3 is TGTGCCAGCAGTTTCGCGACAGGGGCGTCCTACGAGCAGTACTTC. It specifies CASSFATGASYEQYF.

This clonotype occurred many times. This sequence joins TRBV6-2 or TRBV6-3 and TRBJ2-3; TRBD2 aligns across 11 bases. The CDR3 runs 16 residues. Germline CDR1 reads MNHEY; CDR2 reads SVGEGT. With 5 bases clipped from V and 2 bases from J, the junction kept 6 bases outside the gene matches. CDR3: CASSERLAGLTDTQYF. Here the CDR3 DNA reads TGTGCCAGCAGTGAAAGACTAGCGGGGCTCACAGATACGCAGTATTTT.

The sample holds a few counts of this clonotype. This sequence joins TRBV12-3 or TRBV12-4 and TRBJ2-7; D is perhaps TRBD2 (6 bases). V was cut by 6 bases and J by 0 bases, with 12 bases left in between. There are 14 residues in the CDR3. The CDR3 reads CASRGLVSSYEQYF. DNA of the CDR3: TGTGCCAGCAGGGGACTCGTCAGCTCCTACGAGCAGTACTTC.

The V and J genes are TRBV28 and TRBJ2-1; 12 nucleotides agree with TRBD2. Trimming took 6 bases from V and 5 from J; bases not matched to a gene: 5. The CDR3 loop spans 15 amino acids. CDR1 and CDR2 from the germline V gene are MDHEN and SYDVKM. The CDR3 spells CASSPGLAGNNEQFF. The CDR3 nucleotides are TGTGCCAGCAGCCCCGGACTAGCGGGAAACAATGAGCAGTTCTTC.

This clonotype was detected many times. The V and J genes are TRBV6-5 and TRBJ2-7; possible D gene TRBD2, 6 bases. V lost 6 bases, J lost 2 bases, and 17 bases lay in between. Germline V lookup: CDR1 MNHEY, CDR2 SVGAGI. CDR3 length: 15 residues. The CDR3 loop reads CASSPGAGPPYEQYF. DNA for the CDR3: TGTGCCAGCAGCCCCGGGGCGGGACCGCCCTACGAGCAGTACTTC.

Concerning this clonotype: This is likely an artifact of a read error, given a far larger clone one base away. The chain couples TRBV13 to TRBJ2-1, with a tentative D call TRBD2 (6 bases). The CDR3 has 15 amino acids. In germline, CDR1 is PRHDT, CDR2 FYEKMQ (reference sequence). In DNA form, the CDR3 reads TGTGCCAGCAACCCGGAGGGACTTCTAGACAATGAGCAGATCTTC. Translated, it gives CASNPEGLLDNEQIF.

In this sample, this clonotype turned up a few times. CDR3 sequence: CATSRDWAEKNTGELFF. In DNA form, the CDR3 reads TGTGCCACCAGCAGAGATTGGGCGGAAAAAAACACCGGGGAGCTGTTTTTT. V and J are TRBV15 and TRBJ2-2; D unclear. CDR1 LNHNV and CDR2 YYDKDF come from the germline V gene (reference sequence). Trimming left V 0 bases short and J 2 bases short, with 13 bases between. This CDR3 is 17 amino acids long. Together with reference TRBV15 and TRBJ2-2, the CDR3 gives the full variable domain: DAMVIQNPRYQVTQFGKPVTLSCSQTLNHNVMYWYQQKSSQAPKLLFHYYDKDFNNEADTPDNFQSRRPNTSFCFLDIRSPGLGDTAMYLCATSRDWAEKNTGELFFGEGSRLTVL.

The chain couples TRBV6-6 to TRBJ2-3; TRBD2 agrees at 7 bases. Losses at the gene ends were 6 bases for V and 6 bases for J; bases not matched to a gene: 12. Per the germline V gene, CDR1 is MNHNY and CDR2 is SVGAGI (reference sequence). The CDR3 runs 15 residues. The CDR3 loop is CASSLPSGAWDTQYF. As DNA, the CDR3 is TGTGCCAGCAGCTTGCCTAGCGGAGCCTGGGATACGCAGTATTTT.

This clonotype was seen ten or more times. The chain joins TRBV13 to TRBJ1-2, with 7 positions matching TRBD1. Germline CDR1 and CDR2: PRHDT and FYEKMQ (reference sequence). The CDR3 covers 14 residues. V lost 6 bases, J lost 2 bases, and 6 bases stayed unmatched. CDR3 nucleotide sequence: TGTGCCAGCAGACAACAGGGGTTGAACTATGGCTACACCTTC. Its translation: CASRQQGLNYGYTF.

Many counts were recorded for this clonotype. V gene TRBV10-3 combines with J gene TRBJ2-7; D is unclear. V was shortened by 5 bases and J by 4 bases, with 6 bases between the two germline ends. The CDR3 runs 11 residues. Germline V gene sequence: CDR1 ENHRY, CDR2 SYGVKD. CDR3 in DNA: TGTGCCATCAGTACGGAGTACGAGCAGTACTTC. Translated, it gives CAISTEYEQYF.